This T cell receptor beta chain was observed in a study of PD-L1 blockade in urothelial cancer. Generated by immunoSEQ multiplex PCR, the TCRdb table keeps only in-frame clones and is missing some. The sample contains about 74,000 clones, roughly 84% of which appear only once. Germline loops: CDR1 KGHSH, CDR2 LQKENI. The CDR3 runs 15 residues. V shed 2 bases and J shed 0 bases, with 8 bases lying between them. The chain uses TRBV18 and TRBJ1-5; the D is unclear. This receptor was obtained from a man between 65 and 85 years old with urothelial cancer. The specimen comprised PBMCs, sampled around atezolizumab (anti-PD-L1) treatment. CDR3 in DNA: TGTGCCAGCTCACCAGCGGTGCATAGCAATCAGCCCCAGCATTTT. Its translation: CASSPAVHSNQPQHF.